The clone carrying this T cell receptor (beta chain) was counted ten times or more. The V and J ends lost 2 bases and 7 bases, in that order; junction bases with no gene match: 11. Germline lookup yields CDR1 DFQATT and CDR2 SNEGSKA (reference sequence). The CDR3 is 17 amino acids. The entry originates in a study of patients and donors after allogeneic stem cell transplantation. MiXCR was run by TCRdb on the RT-PCR reads, yielding one entry per CDR3 protein. The table includes approximately 88,000 distinct CDR3 sequences, around 5% detected once. The TCR originated in a human donor who was either an allogeneic HSCT recipient or a stem cell or donor lymphocyte infusion donor (not recorded which). It is not recorded whose cells these are; they may come from a transplant donor. The chain couples TRBV20-1 to TRBJ2-1; 13 bases line up with TRBD2. Material for sequencing was blood, either unsorted or a sorted T cell fraction (not recorded which). The CDR3 region has the DNA TGCAGTGCTAGATCCGGGACTAGCGGGGATGCAGAAAATGAGCAGTTCTTC. It codes for CSARSGTSGDAENEQFF.